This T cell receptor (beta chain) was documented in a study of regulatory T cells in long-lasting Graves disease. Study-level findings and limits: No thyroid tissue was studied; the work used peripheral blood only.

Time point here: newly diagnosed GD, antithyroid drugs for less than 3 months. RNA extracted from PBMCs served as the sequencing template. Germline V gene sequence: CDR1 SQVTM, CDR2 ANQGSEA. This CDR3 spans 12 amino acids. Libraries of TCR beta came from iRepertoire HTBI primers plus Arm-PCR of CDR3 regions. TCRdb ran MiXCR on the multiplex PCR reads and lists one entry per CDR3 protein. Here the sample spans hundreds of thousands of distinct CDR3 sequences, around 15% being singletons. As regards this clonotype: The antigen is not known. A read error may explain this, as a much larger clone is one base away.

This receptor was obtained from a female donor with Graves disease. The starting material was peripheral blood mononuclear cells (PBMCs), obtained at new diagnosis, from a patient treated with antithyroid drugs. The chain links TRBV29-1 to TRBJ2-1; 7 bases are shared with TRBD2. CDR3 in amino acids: CGVRGVYNEQFF. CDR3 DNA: TGCGGCGTCCGGGGGGTCTACAATGAGCAGTTCTTC.